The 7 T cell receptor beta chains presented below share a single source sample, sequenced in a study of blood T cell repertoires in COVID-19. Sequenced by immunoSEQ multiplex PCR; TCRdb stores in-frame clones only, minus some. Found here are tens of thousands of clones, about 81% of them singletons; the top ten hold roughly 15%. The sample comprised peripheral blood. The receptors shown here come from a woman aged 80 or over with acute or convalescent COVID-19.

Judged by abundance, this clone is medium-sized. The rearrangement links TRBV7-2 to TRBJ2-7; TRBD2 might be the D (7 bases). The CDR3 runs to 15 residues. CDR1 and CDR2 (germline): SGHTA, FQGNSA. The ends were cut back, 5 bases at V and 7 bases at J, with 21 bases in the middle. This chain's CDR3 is CASSLEGGSWEEQYF. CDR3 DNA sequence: TGTGCCAGCAGCCTCGAGGGGGGGAGTTGGGAAGAGCAGTACTTC.

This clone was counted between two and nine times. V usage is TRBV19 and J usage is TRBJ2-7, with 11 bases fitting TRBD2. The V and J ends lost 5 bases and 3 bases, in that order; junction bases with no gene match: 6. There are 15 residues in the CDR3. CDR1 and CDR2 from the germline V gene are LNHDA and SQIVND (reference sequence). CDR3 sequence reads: CASSFGTSGYYEQYF. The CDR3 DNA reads TGTGCCAGTAGTTTCGGGACTAGCGGTTACTACGAGCAGTACTTC.

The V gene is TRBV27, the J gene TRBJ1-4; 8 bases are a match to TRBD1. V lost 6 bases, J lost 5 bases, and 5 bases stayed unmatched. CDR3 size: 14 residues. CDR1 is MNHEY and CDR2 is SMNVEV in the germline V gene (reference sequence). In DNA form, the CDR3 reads TGTGCCAGCAGCCTAAGGACAGGGAATGAAAAACTGTTTTTT. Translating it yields CASSLRTGNEKLFF.

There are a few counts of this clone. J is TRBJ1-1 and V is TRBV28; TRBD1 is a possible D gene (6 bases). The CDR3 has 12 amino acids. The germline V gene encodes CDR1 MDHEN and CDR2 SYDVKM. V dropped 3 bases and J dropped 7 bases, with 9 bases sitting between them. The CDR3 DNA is TGTGCCAGCAGTTTCCGAGGGGGTGAAGCTTTCTTT. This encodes CASSFRGGEAFF. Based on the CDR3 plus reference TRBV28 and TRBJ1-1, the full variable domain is DVKVTQSSRYLVKRTGEKVFLECVQDMDHENMFWYRQDPGLGLRLIYFSYDVKMKEKGDIPEGYSVSREKKERFSLILESASTNQTSMYLCASSFRGGEAFFGQGTRLTVV.

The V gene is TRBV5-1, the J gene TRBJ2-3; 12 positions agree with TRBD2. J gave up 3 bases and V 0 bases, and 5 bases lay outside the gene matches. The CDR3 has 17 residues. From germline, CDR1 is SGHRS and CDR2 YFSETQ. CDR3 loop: CASSLAASGRGTDTQYF. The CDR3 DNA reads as TGCGCCAGCAGCTTGGCAGCTAGCGGGAGGGGAACAGATACGCAGTATTTT.

For the CDR3, the DNA is TGTGCCAGCAGCTGGAAGACTAGCGGGAGGCCTTACAATGAGCAGTTCTTC. Its translation: CASSWKTSGRPYNEQFF. The genes are TRBV5-4 and TRBJ2-1; 13 nucleotides line up with TRBD2. Germline V lookup: CDR1 SGHNT, CDR2 YYREEE (reference sequence). The ends lost 3 bases at V and 4 bases at J; junction bases unmatched: 7. The CDR3 covers 17 residues. The full variable domain, its missing parts supplied by reference TRBV5-4 and TRBJ2-1, is ETGVTQSPTHLIKTRGQQVTLRCSSQSGHNTVSWYQQALGQGPQFIFQYYREEENGRGNFPPRFSGLQFPNYSSELNVNALELDDSALYLCASSWKTSGRPYNEQFFGPGTRLTVL.

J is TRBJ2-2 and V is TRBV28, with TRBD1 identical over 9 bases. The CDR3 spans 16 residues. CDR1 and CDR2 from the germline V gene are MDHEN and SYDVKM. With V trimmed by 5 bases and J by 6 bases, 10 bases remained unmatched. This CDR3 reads CASSLSTGGGSGELFF. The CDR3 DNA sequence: TGTGCCAGCAGTCTTTCAACAGGGGGCGGTTCCGGGGAGCTGTTTTTT. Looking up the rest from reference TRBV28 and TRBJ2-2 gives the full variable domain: DVKVTQSSRYLVKRTGEKVFLECVQDMDHENMFWYRQDPGLGLRLIYFSYDVKMKEKGDIPEGYSVSREKKERFSLILESASTNQTSMYLCASSLSTGGGSGELFFGEGSRLTVL.